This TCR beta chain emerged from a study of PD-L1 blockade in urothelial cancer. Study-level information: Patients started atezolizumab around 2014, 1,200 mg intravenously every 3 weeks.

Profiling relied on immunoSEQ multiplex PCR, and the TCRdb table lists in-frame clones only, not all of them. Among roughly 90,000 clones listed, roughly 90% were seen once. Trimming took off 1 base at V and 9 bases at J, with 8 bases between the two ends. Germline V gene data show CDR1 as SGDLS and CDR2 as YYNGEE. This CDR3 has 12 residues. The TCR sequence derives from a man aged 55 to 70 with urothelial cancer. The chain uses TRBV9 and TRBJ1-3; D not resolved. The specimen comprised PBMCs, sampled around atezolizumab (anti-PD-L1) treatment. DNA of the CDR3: TGTGCCAGCAGCGTACCCGGTCCCACCATATATTTT. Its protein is CASSVPGPTIYF.